Below are 30 T cell receptor beta chains sequenced from a single sample in a study of Ad26.COV2.S vaccination and SARS-CoV-2 variants. Here immunoSEQ multiplex PCR was the method, and the copy in TCRdb shows in-frame clones only, minus some. The sample lists approximately 400,000 clones; under 90% were seen once. Sample treatment: some 20 received Ad26.COV2.S at low or high dose, single or two shots; about 5 received placebo; per-sample allocation not given. On day 63 after the first injection, vaccine and placebo recipients gave samples. The sequencing used peripheral blood, collected in a trial of Ad26.COV2.S vaccine versus placebo. Receptor source: a person aged 18-65 years who received the Ad26.COV2.S COVID-19 vaccine or a placebo.

The V call is TRBV27, the J call TRBJ2-3, with 12 positions matching TRBD2. The CDR3 runs to 14 residues. Losses at the gene ends were 5 bases for V and 6 bases for J; bases not matched to a gene: 3. Per the germline V gene, CDR1 is MNHEY and CDR2 is SMNVEV (reference sequence). The chain's CDR3 is CASSTSGRSDTQYF. CDR3 nucleotides: TGTGCCAGCAGTACTAGCGGGAGGTCCGATACGCAGTATTTT.

Note on this clone: The same CDR3 arises from other DNA sequences in this sample as well. The chain carries TRBV5-1 and TRBJ2-5, with a possible D match to TRBD1 (5 bases). V was shortened by 0 bases and J by 1 base, with 7 bases between the two germline ends. Germline CDR1 and CDR2: SGHRS and YFSETQ. The CDR3 has 14 residues. CDR3 loop: CASSLAGAQETQYF. Here the CDR3 DNA reads TGCGCCAGCAGCTTGGCTGGGGCCCAAGAGACCCAGTACTTC.

The CDR3 loop is CASSRDSAYTGELFF. The CDR3 DNA is TGTGCCAGCAGTCGGGACAGCGCTTACACCGGGGAGCTGTTTTTT. The V gene is TRBV2, the J gene TRBJ2-2; the match to TRBD1 covers 7 bases. The ends lost 5 bases at V and 3 bases at J; junction bases unmatched: 6. The CDR3 contains 15 residues. Germline lookup yields CDR1 SNHLY and CDR2 FYNNEI.

This clone was recorded only once. The chain carries TRBV19 and TRBJ2-7; 9 positions match TRBD1. The CDR3 runs 14 residues. CDR1 LNHDA and CDR2 SQIVND come from the germline V gene (reference sequence). Unmatched junction bases numbered 6, after V lost 5 bases and J lost 4 bases. CDR3 in DNA: TGTGCCAGTAGTGCCGGGACAGGGCCTTACGAGCAGTACTTC. Translated: CASSAGTGPYEQYF.

The rearrangement joins TRBV19 to TRBJ2-2, with 7 bases matching TRBD1. CDR1 is LNHDA, CDR2 SQIVND, per germline (reference sequence). This CDR3 spans 17 amino acids. The V segment lost 5 bases and the J segment 3 bases; nucleotides outside the gene matches: 12. The CDR3 DNA reads TGTGCCAGTAGTGCTTTTGAGGGACAGAGATACACCGGGGAGCTGTTTTTT. The encoded protein is CASSAFEGQRYTGELFF.

The rearrangement uses TRBV19 and TRBJ1-5, with 9 bases matching TRBD1. There are 15 residues in the CDR3. The J segment lost 6 bases and the V segment lost 3 bases, leaving 6 bases of the junction unmatched. Looked up from germline, CDR1 is LNHDA and CDR2 is SQIVND (reference sequence). The CDR3 DNA reads as TGTGCCAGTAGTATCCAGACAGGGGGTGGTCAGCCCCAGCATTTT. Translated, it gives CASSIQTGGGQPQHF.

V is TRBV7-2 and J is TRBJ1-1; a weak D match, TRBD1 (6 bases). Germline CDR1 and CDR2: SGHTA and FQGNSA. This CDR3 has 12 amino acids. V lost 4 bases and J lost 11, with 14 bases in between. The CDR3 region has the DNA TGTGCCAGCAGCTCGCCACAGGGTAGCGCTTTCTTT. The encoded protein is CASSSPQGSAFF.

This clone has just one count. This chain links TRBV5-6 with TRBJ2-7; TRBD1 aligns across 9 bases. J gave up 6 bases and V 4 bases, and 11 bases lay outside the gene matches. Germline V CDR1 and CDR2: SGHDT, YYEEEE. This CDR3 has 15 amino acids. In DNA, the CDR3 is TGTGCCAGCAGCGCACCGGGACAGGGTGGTCTCGAGCAGTACTTC. The encoded protein is CASSAPGQGGLEQYF.

In this sample, this clone turned up a few times. The rearrangement uses TRBV18 and TRBJ2-7; a possible D gene is TRBD1 (6 bases). The CDR3 is made up of 14 amino acids. Germline V gene data show CDR1 as KGHSH and CDR2 as LQKENI. Trimming removed 8 bases from V and 2 bases from J, with 16 bases in between. CDR3 sequence (DNA): TGTGCCAGCGCCAAGACAGGTAAAGCCTACGAGCAGTACTTC. As protein: CASAKTGKAYEQYF.

This chain joins TRBV12-5 and TRBJ2-2, with TRBD2 matching over 7 bases. This CDR3 spans 19 amino acids. From germline, CDR1 is LGHNT and CDR2 FRNRAP. The ends lost 2 bases at V and 3 bases at J; junction bases unmatched: 15. CDR3 region: CASGLNKGSRLADTGELFF. CDR3 nucleotides: TGTGCTAGTGGTTTGAATAAAGGTAGTAGGCTAGCGGACACCGGGGAGCTGTTTTTT.

V usage is TRBV12-3 or TRBV12-4 and J usage is TRBJ1-5, with unresolved D. This CDR3 comprises 12 residues. V dropped 6 bases and J dropped 9 bases, with 12 bases sitting between them. Here the CDR3 DNA reads TGTGCCAGCAGCCCCTCCCGGGGGCCCCAGCATTTT. This sequence encodes CASSPSRGPQHF.

The rearrangement uses TRBV14 and TRBJ2-7; 9 bases line up with TRBD1. The V segment lost 0 bases and the J segment 2 bases; nucleotides outside the gene matches: 5. CDR3 length: 16 residues. Per the germline V gene, CDR1 is SGHDN and CDR2 is FVKESK. The CDR3, as DNA: TGTGCCAGCAGCCAAGATGCGGGGACAGGGCCCTACGAGCAGTACTTC. Amino acid sequence: CASSQDAGTGPYEQYF.

This clone was counted a few times. The chain employs TRBV6-5 and TRBJ2-1, with no clear D. Germline V gene sequence: CDR1 MNHEY, CDR2 SVGAGI. This CDR3 comprises 11 residues. Trimming cost V 9 bases and J 6 bases, with 9 bases left between them. Here the CDR3 reads CASLLFNEQFF. The CDR3 coding sequence is TGTGCCAGTCTTTTGTTCAATGAGCAGTTCTTC.

The genes are TRBV10-3 and TRBJ2-5; no clear D gene. Germline V gene sequence: CDR1 ENHRY, CDR2 SYGVKD. The CDR3 consists of 11 residues. V was shortened by 8 bases and J by 3 bases, with 7 bases between the two germline ends. The CDR3 DNA is TGTGCCATCGGGCAGAAAGAGACCCAGTACTTC. This translates into CAIGQKETQYF.

The V gene is TRBV18, the J gene TRBJ2-7; 8 nucleotides match TRBD1. The junction had 1 base not matched to a gene; V was cut back by 3 bases and J by 3 bases. CDR1 and CDR2 (germline): KGHSH, LQKENI. This CDR3 spans 13 amino acids. CDR3 region: CASSPGQDYEQYF. For the CDR3, the DNA is TGTGCCAGCTCACCGGGACAGGACTACGAGCAGTACTTC.

This chain links TRBV25-1 with TRBJ1-5, with D possibly TRBD1 on 5 matching bases. CDR3 length equals 14 residues. The V end lost 8 bases, the J end lost 0 bases, and 11 bases lay between the germline ends. The germline gives CDR1 MGHDK, CDR2 SYGVNS. The DNA for the CDR3 is TGTGCCAGCCAGGGCACGGATAGCAATCAGCCCCAGCATTTT. Translated, it gives CASQGTDSNQPQHF.

This chain uses TRBV19 with TRBJ1-5, with D tentatively TRBD1 (5 bases). The CDR3 spans 14 residues. Looked up from germline, CDR1 is LNHDA and CDR2 is SQIVND (reference sequence). Trimming left V 3 bases short and J 6 bases short, with 12 bases between. CDR3 loop: CASSIRGIGQPQHF. CDR3 nucleotides: TGTGCCAGTAGTATCCGGGGGATAGGTCAGCCCCAGCATTTT.

This chain connects TRBV4-1 to TRBJ1-1, with D perhaps matching TRBD1 (6 bases). Trimming pared 3 bases from V and 8 bases from J, leaving 19 bases between. The germline gives CDR1 MGHRA, CDR2 YSYEKL. The CDR3 contains 15 residues. CDR3 DNA: TGCGCCAGCAGCCACCTACACAGGGTGGCCAACGAAGCTTTCTTT. This gives the protein CASSHLHRVANEAFF.

This clone was found a few times. The V and J genes are TRBV20-1 and TRBJ1-1; D gene unclear. Deletions cut 4 bases from V and 11 bases from J, with 14 bases between. Germline V gene sequence: CDR1 DFQATT, CDR2 SNEGSKA (reference sequence). The CDR3 is 11 amino acids. CDR3 bases: TGCAGTGCTATTGACGGGTCAAGGGCTTTCTTT. Protein: CSAIDGSRAFF.

This clone occurred a few times. The chain uses TRBV7-3 and TRBJ2-2; the D gene is possibly TRBD2 (6 bases). CDR1 is SGHTA, CDR2 FQGTGA, per germline. V gave up 1 base and J gave up 2 bases, with 11 bases separating them. The CDR3 is 16 amino acids. The CDR3 DNA sequence: TGTGCCAGCAGCTTAATGAGCGGGCCTAACACCGGGGAGCTGTTTTTT. Encoded protein: CASSLMSGPNTGELFF.

J is TRBJ2-4 and V is TRBV12-2; whether TRBD1, the table's D call, matches the DNA was not checked. TRBV12-2 is marked as a pseudogene. The CDR3 extends over 17 amino acids. CDR3 residues: CASRLPDMGQTKNIQYF. The CDR3 DNA follows: TGTGCAAGTCGGTTACCTGACATGGGGCAAACCAAAAACATTCAGTACTTC.

The chain has TRBV10-3 and TRBJ1-2, with D uncertain. CDR1 is ENHRY and CDR2 is SYGVKD in the germline V gene. This CDR3 region has 13 residues. V was clipped by 10 bases and J by 5 bases, with 17 bases between them. As DNA, the CDR3 is TGTGCCACGGCAGGCACGGAGAGTTATGGCTACACCTTC. It is translated as CATAGTESYGYTF.

The CDR3 region has the DNA TGTGCCAGCACGGAGCGTACGGCCAAAAACATTCAGTACTTC. Translated, it gives CASTERTAKNIQYF. The chain employs TRBV28 and TRBJ2-4; no reliable D call. The CDR3 has 14 amino acids. In germline, CDR1 is MDHEN, CDR2 SYDVKM. Trimming stripped 7 bases from V and 1 base from J, with 11 bases between. Variable domain in full (rest from reference TRBV28 and TRBJ2-4): DVKVTQSSRYLVKRTGEKVFLECVQDMDHENMFWYRQDPGLGLRLIYFSYDVKMKEKGDIPEGYSVSREKKERFSLILESASTNQTSMYLCASTERTAKNIQYFGAGTRLSVL.

V usage is TRBV3-1 (or the pseudogene TRBV3-2) and J usage is TRBJ1-1; D is ambiguous. Germline V lookup: CDR1 LGHDT, CDR2 YNNKEL (reference sequence). There are 13 residues in the CDR3. V was trimmed by 3 bases and J by 1 base, leaving 6 bases between them. The CDR3: CASSQGGNTEAFF. The CDR3 bases are TGTGCCAGCAGCCAGGGAGGGAACACTGAAGCTTTCTTT.

The V call is TRBV5-4, the J call TRBJ1-1; no definite D call. The V gene lost 1 base and the J gene lost 8 bases, with 12 bases spanning the gap. This CDR3 contains 13 residues. CDR1 is SGHNT and CDR2 is YYREEE in the germline V gene (reference sequence). As DNA, the CDR3 is TGTGCCAGCAGCTTGAAGTTGGGCCACGAAGCTTTCTTT. This gives the protein CASSLKLGHEAFF.

This clone occurred many times. The chain employs TRBV4-1 and TRBJ2-1, with TRBD1 as a possible D gene (5 bases). Germline CDR1 reads MGHRA; CDR2 reads YSYEKL. CDR3 length: 16 residues. Trimming pared 5 bases from V and 0 bases from J, leaving 14 bases between. CDR3 coding DNA: TGCGCCAGCAGCGCACAGGCAACCGGCTCCTACAATGAGCAGTTCTTC. As protein: CASSAQATGSYNEQFF.

The chain has TRBV27 and TRBJ2-7, with D unclear. The CDR3 runs 14 residues. V lost 1 base and J 3 bases, leaving 10 bases between the germline ends. Germline V gene sequence: CDR1 MNHEY, CDR2 SMNVEV (reference sequence). The CDR3 here is CASSLLQPGYEQYF. CDR3 DNA: TGTGCCAGCAGTTTATTGCAGCCTGGCTACGAGCAGTACTTC.

The chain carries TRBV7-3 and TRBJ2-1; the D gene is possibly TRBD2 (6 bases). With 0 bases removed from V and 8 bases from J, the gap between germline ends came to 8 bases. This CDR3 has 13 residues. In germline, CDR1 is SGHTA, CDR2 FQGTGA. The CDR3 spells CASSLTGGYEQFF. The CDR3 DNA reads TGTGCCAGCAGCTTAACGGGGGGATATGAGCAGTTCTTC.

This clone was detected once. The rearrangement joins TRBV5-6 to TRBJ2-1; 9 bases match TRBD2. V lost 0 bases and J lost 5; bases outside the gene matches: 6. Germline-derived CDR1 and CDR2 are SGHDT and YYEEEE. The CDR3 contains 16 residues. The CDR3: CASSLGLADPHNEQFF. The CDR3 DNA follows: TGTGCCAGCAGCTTGGGACTAGCGGACCCCCACAATGAGCAGTTCTTC.

The chain recombines TRBV18 with TRBJ2-7; the match to TRBD1 covers 7 bases. The ends lost 4 bases at V and 7 bases at J; junction bases unmatched: 13. The CDR3 runs to 15 residues. Germline CDR1 reads KGHSH; CDR2 reads LQKENI. The CDR3 loop reads CASSRAGTAPSEQYF. The CDR3 bases are TGTGCCAGCTCACGAGCCGGGACAGCCCCCTCGGAGCAGTACTTC.